One sample yielded the 22 T cell receptor beta chains listed below, sequenced in a study of T cells in Graves' hyperthyroidism and ophthalmopathy. RNA transcripts were the template for amplifying TCR beta CDR3 regions. HTBI primers were used for first-round RT-PCR of the TCR CDR3. MiXCR, run by TCRdb on the multiplex PCR reads, gives a single entry per CDR3 protein. The sample records 400,000 or so distinct CDR3 sequences, over 12% being singletons. Sequenced input: blood. The receptor set was obtained from a man aged 50-60 years with Graves' ophthalmopathy.

The V gene is TRBV18, the J gene TRBJ2-1; 7 bases agree with TRBD2. In germline, CDR1 is KGHSH, CDR2 LQKENI. V lost 3 bases and J lost 2; bases outside the gene matches: 7. This CDR3 spans 16 amino acids. CDR3 region: CASSPGRERAYNEQFF. CDR3 DNA: TGTGCCAGCTCACCGGGGCGGGAGCGCGCCTACAATGAGCAGTTCTTC. The full variable domain, with the rest looked up from reference TRBV18 and TRBJ2-1, is NAGVMQNPRHLVRRRGQEARLRCSPMKGHSHVYWYRQLPEEGLKFMVYLQKENIIDESGMPKERFSAEFPKEGPSILRIQQVVRGDSAAYFCASSPGRERAYNEQFFGPGTRLTVL.

The chain links TRBV5-4 to TRBJ2-3; D ambiguous. V dropped 0 bases and J dropped 2 bases, with 13 bases sitting between them. CDR1 SGHNT and CDR2 YYREEE come from the germline V gene (reference sequence). The CDR3 has 16 residues. The CDR3 bases are TGTGCCAGCAGCTTGGGCAATTCGGAGATCACAGATACGCAGTATTTT. Residues: CASSLGNSEITDTQYF. Supplemented by reference TRBV5-4 and TRBJ2-3, the full variable domain reads ETGVTQSPTHLIKTRGQQVTLRCSSQSGHNTVSWYQQALGQGPQFIFQYYREEENGRGNFPPRFSGLQFPNYSSELNVNALELDDSALYLCASSLGNSEITDTQYFGPGTRLTVL.

This clonotype showed up just a few times. The rearrangement uses TRBV20-1 and TRBJ1-1; TRBD1 aligns across 7 bases. Germline CDR1 and CDR2: DFQATT and SNEGSKA (reference sequence). V shed 0 bases and J 5 bases; nucleotides not matched to a gene: 6. The CDR3 spans 14 residues. The chain's CDR3 is CSAREQGFYTEAFF. In DNA form, the CDR3 reads TGCAGTGCTAGAGAACAGGGGTTTTATACTGAAGCTTTCTTT.

V gene TRBV29-1 combines with J gene TRBJ2-2; TRBD1 agrees at 7 bases. The CDR3 sequence is 14 residues long. CDR1 SQVTM and CDR2 ANQGSEA come from the germline V gene. The CDR3 here is CSAGYRGNTGELFF. Written as DNA, the CDR3 is TGCAGTGCCGGATACAGGGGCAACACCGGGGAGCTGTTTTTT.

On this clonotype: A much larger clone is a single base away; this may be a read error. This chain links TRBV5-1 with TRBJ2-7, with D perhaps matching TRBD2 (6 bases). The CDR3 totals 16 residues. Germline V lookup: CDR1 SGHRS, CDR2 YFSETQ. CDR3 in DNA: TGCGCCAACAGCTTTGGCGGGACGCCAAATTTCGCCGAGCAGTACTTC. It is translated as CANSFGGTPNFAEQYF.

Many counts were recorded for this clonotype. The gene calls are TRBV29-1 and TRBJ2-5, with TRBD2 as a possible D gene (5 bases). Germline CDR1 SQVTM, CDR2 ANQGSEA. This CDR3 contains 14 residues. The ends were cut back, 5 bases at V and 1 base at J, with 14 bases in the middle. The CDR3 sequence is CSVRRGGIQETQYF. The CDR3 coding sequence is TGCAGCGTTCGCCGGGGTGGGATCCAAGAGACCCAGTACTTC.

At least ten counts were recorded for this clonotype. One junction end disagrees with the germline gene, perhaps due to a read error. This chain's CDR3 is CASSSLGIISHEQYF. The DNA for the CDR3 is TGTGCCAGCAGTTCCCTCGGGATTATCTCCCACGAGCAGTACTTC. The chain is built from TRBV28 and TRBJ2-7, with a possible D match to TRBD2 (5 bases). The CDR3 contains 15 residues. CDR1 MDHEN and CDR2 SYDVKM come from the germline V gene.

This rearrangement joins TRBV2 to TRBJ2-6; D is unresolved. The V and J ends lost 4 bases and 1 base respectively, with 5 bases between them. Per the germline V gene, CDR1 is SNHLY and CDR2 is FYNNEI. This CDR3 spans 14 amino acids. In DNA, the CDR3 is TGTGCCAGCAGTGTAGAGTCTGGGGCCAACGTCCTGACTTTC. It encodes CASSVESGANVLTF.

This clonotype was counted at least ten times. The V gene is TRBV7-3, the J gene TRBJ2-3; D might be TRBD1 (5 bases). Germline V lookup: CDR1 SGHTA, CDR2 FQGTGA. This CDR3 has 17 residues. V lost 4 bases and J lost 4, with 21 bases in between. The DNA for the CDR3 is TGTGCCAGCAGCTCCGGTCCAGATGGGCCCAGGGCAGATACGCAGTATTTT. Translated, it gives CASSSGPDGPRADTQYF.

This clonotype was counted ten times or more. V and J are TRBV20-1 and TRBJ1-1; D gene unclear. V was clipped by 3 bases and J by 1 base, with 3 bases between them. The CDR3 runs to 11 residues. Germline loops: CDR1 DFQATT, CDR2 SNEGSKA (reference sequence). The CDR3 sequence: CSARENTEAFF. CDR3 nucleotides: TGCAGTGCTAGGGAGAACACTGAAGCTTTCTTT.

This clonotype was seen at least ten times. The CDR3 DNA sequence: TGTGCCAGCAGCTTAACGGTTTGGCAGGGGGCCGACAATGAGCAGTTCTTC. It encodes CASSLTVWQGADNEQFF. The rearrangement uses TRBV7-3 and TRBJ2-1; TRBD1 agrees at 8 bases. This CDR3 is built from 17 residues. After removal of 0 bases from V and 5 bases from J, the junction contained 9 bases not matched to a gene. The V gene's germline CDR1 is SGHTA and CDR2 FQGTGA.

The chain carries TRBV7-9 and TRBJ2-7; D is ambiguous. Germline assignment: CDR1 SEHNR and CDR2 FQNEAQ (reference sequence). V gave up 5 bases and J gave up 6 bases, with 8 bases separating them. The CDR3 runs to 11 residues. Written as DNA, the CDR3 is TGTGCCAGCAGCACGGACGGCGAGCAGTACTTC. Protein product: CASSTDGEQYF.

At least ten counts were recorded for this clonotype. The CDR3 loop is CASNPLAGLSYNEQFF. The DNA of the CDR3 is TGTGCCAGCAACCCACTAGCGGGATTATCCTACAATGAGCAGTTCTTC. The gene calls are TRBV6-2 or TRBV6-3 and TRBJ2-1; 10 positions match TRBD2. V trimming: 7 bases; J trimming: 1 base; junction bases outside the gene matches: 7. The CDR3 has 16 residues. Per the germline V gene, CDR1 is MNHEY and CDR2 is SVGEGT.

The chain is built from TRBV7-9 and TRBJ2-5, with D possibly being TRBD1 (5 bases). The CDR3 is 13 amino acids. Trimming cost V 4 bases and J 7 bases, with 13 bases left between them. Germline V gene data show CDR1 as SEHNR and CDR2 as FQNEAQ (reference sequence). CDR3 protein: CASSYEAQGTQYF. The CDR3 DNA is TGTGCCAGCAGCTACGAAGCCCAGGGGACCCAGTACTTC. Supplemented by reference TRBV7-9 and TRBJ2-5, the full variable domain reads DTGVSQNPRHKITKRGQNVTFRCDPISEHNRLYWYRQTLGQGPEFLTYFQNEAQLEKSRLLSDRFSAERPKGSFSTLEIQRTEQGDSAMYLCASSYEAQGTQYFGPGTRLLVL.

This clonotype turned up a few times. The gene calls are TRBV19 and TRBJ2-7; the D gene is possibly TRBD1 (6 bases). V was pared by 5 bases and J by 0 bases, with 11 bases between. This CDR3 region has 14 residues. Per the germline V gene, CDR1 is LNHDA and CDR2 is SQIVND (reference sequence). CDR3 residues: CASSLQGSSYEQYF. The CDR3 nucleotides are TGTGCCAGTAGTTTGCAGGGGAGCTCCTACGAGCAGTACTTC.

This clonotype was detected a few times. This chain uses TRBV19 with TRBJ1-2; TRBD1 matches at 8 bases. Germline CDR1 reads LNHDA; CDR2 reads SQIVND (reference sequence). Trimming removed 1 base from V and 7 bases from J; junction bases left unmatched: 5. The length of the CDR3 is 14 residues. CDR3 sequence (DNA): TGTGCCAGTAGTATAGGTCCAGGGGGCGTTGGCTACACCTTC. Amino acids: CASSIGPGGVGYTF.

This clonotype was seen repeatedly, ten times or more. The chain couples TRBV18 to TRBJ1-3, with D uncertain. The CDR3 spans 14 residues. V shed 1 base and J shed 2 bases, with 6 bases lying between them. Germline V gene lookup returns CDR1 KGHSH and CDR2 LQKENI. The CDR3: CASSPLGPGNTIYF. The CDR3 DNA reads TGTGCCAGCTCACCACTTGGGCCTGGAAACACCATATATTTT.

The V gene is TRBV20-1, the J gene TRBJ2-1; TRBD2 is a possible D gene (5 bases). The CDR3 totals 15 residues. Germline-derived CDR1 and CDR2 are DFQATT and SNEGSKA (reference sequence). V gave up 0 bases and J gave up 10 bases, with 19 bases separating them. CDR3 in amino acids: CSARDILAPSPEQFF. The CDR3 coding sequence is TGCAGTGCTAGAGATATCCTAGCCCCAAGCCCAGAGCAGTTCTTC.

This clonotype was counted ten times or more. The rearrangement joins TRBV11-3 to TRBJ1-1; the D gene is possibly TRBD1 (6 bases). This CDR3 is built from 14 residues. Germline assignment: CDR1 SGHNT and CDR2 YENEEA. V gave up 5 bases and J gave up 5 bases, with 15 bases separating them. This CDR3 is CASSRGQRGTEAFF. The CDR3 region has the DNA TGTGCCAGCAGCCGTGGACAGAGAGGGACTGAAGCTTTCTTT.

This clonotype was detected many times. The gene calls are TRBV2 and TRBJ1-1; D uncertain. V lost 0 bases and J 10 bases, leaving 12 bases between the germline ends. The CDR3 is 13 residues long. CDR1 is SNHLY and CDR2 is FYNNEI in the germline V gene. CDR3 DNA sequence: TGTGCCAGCAGTGAAGCGCCGAGGAGCGGAGCTTTCTTT. The encoded protein is CASSEAPRSGAFF.

Many counts were recorded for this clonotype. The J gene is TRBJ2-1, the V gene TRBV6-2 or TRBV6-3; 7 positions agree with TRBD2. J lost 0 bases, V lost 5 bases, and 4 bases had no gene match. The germline CDR1 and CDR2 sequences are MNHEY and SVGEGT. This CDR3 is 15 amino acids long. Here the CDR3 DNA reads TGTGCCAGCAGTATAGGCGGGAGCTCCTACAATGAGCAGTTCTTC. It encodes CASSIGGSSYNEQFF.

This clonotype was found many times. The V and J genes are TRBV12-5 and TRBJ2-7, with D possibly TRBD2 on 6 matching bases. Trimming removed 2 bases at V and 3 bases at J, with 11 bases between. The CDR3 consists of 14 residues. Germline V CDR1 and CDR2: LGHNT, FRNRAP. DNA of the CDR3: TGTGCTAGTGGTTTGCGGCGGGACGACTACGAGCAGTACTTC. This gives the protein CASGLRRDDYEQYF.